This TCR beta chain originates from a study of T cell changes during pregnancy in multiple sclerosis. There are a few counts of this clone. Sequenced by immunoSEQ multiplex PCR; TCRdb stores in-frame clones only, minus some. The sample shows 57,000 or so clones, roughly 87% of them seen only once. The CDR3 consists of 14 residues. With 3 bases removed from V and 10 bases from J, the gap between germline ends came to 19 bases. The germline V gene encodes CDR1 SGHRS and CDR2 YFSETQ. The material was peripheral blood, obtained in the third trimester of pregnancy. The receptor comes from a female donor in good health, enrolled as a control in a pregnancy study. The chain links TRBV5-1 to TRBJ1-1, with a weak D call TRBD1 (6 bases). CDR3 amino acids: CASSSEQGIEVAFF. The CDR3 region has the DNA TGCGCCAGCAGCTCCGAACAGGGAATTGAAGTAGCTTTCTTT.